The 17 T cell receptor beta chains below were found in one sample sequenced in a study of blood T cell repertoires in COVID-19. Assay used: immunoSEQ multiplex PCR; TCRdb lists only in-frame clones, some missing. The sample contains roughly 160,000 clones, approximately 86% of which appear only once. Source material: peripheral blood. The origin of the receptors is a man aged 55 to 70 with COVID-19, enrolled during active disease.

This clone was seen a single time. V is TRBV19 and J is TRBJ2-1; D is unclear. Trimming pared 4 bases from V and 5 bases from J, leaving 12 bases between. This CDR3 is built from 14 residues. Germline-derived CDR1 and CDR2 are LNHDA and SQIVND (reference sequence). The CDR3 DNA is TGTGCCAGTAGTAATAGGCGGCAGAACAATGAGCAGTTCTTC. Translating gives CASSNRRQNNEQFF. Drawing the rest from reference TRBV19 and TRBJ2-1, the complete variable domain is DGGITQSPKYLFRKEGQNVTLSCEQNLNHDAMYWYRQDPGQGLRLIYYSQIVNDFQKGDIAEGYSVSREKKESFPLTVTSAQKNPTAFYLCASSNRRQNNEQFFGPGTRLTVL.

V is TRBV19 and J is TRBJ1-4; 8 positions match TRBD1. Unmatched junction bases numbered 3, after V lost 5 bases and J lost 1 base. Germline V gene lookup returns CDR1 LNHDA and CDR2 SQIVND (reference sequence). The CDR3 totals 15 residues. CDR3 sequence reads: CASSPQGGTNEKLFF. The CDR3 DNA reads TGTGCCAGTAGTCCACAGGGGGGAACTAATGAAAAACTGTTTTTT.

V is TRBV18 and J is TRBJ1-6; TRBD1 is a possible D gene (5 bases). The V end was cut by 3 bases, the J end by 10 bases, with 19 bases between. The germline CDR1 and CDR2 sequences are KGHSH and LQKENI. This CDR3 spans 16 amino acids. For the CDR3, the DNA is TGTGCCAGCTCACCCAACCGTGGACAAACAGGATCACCCCTCCACTTT. Protein product: CASSPNRGQTGSPLHF.

The rearrangement joins TRBV30 to TRBJ1-4; 10 positions agree with TRBD1. The CDR3 contains 13 residues. Trimming removed 5 bases from V and 8 bases from J; junction bases left unmatched: 5. Germline CDR1 GTSNPN, CDR2 SVGIG (reference sequence). The CDR3 here is CAWGTGVSEKLFF. CDR3 DNA: TGTGCCTGGGGGACAGGGGTTTCCGAAAAACTGTTTTTT. Full variable domain (remainder filled in from reference TRBV30 and TRBJ1-4): SQTIHQWPATLVQPVGSPLSLECTVEGTSNPNLYWYRQAAGRGLQLLFYSVGIGQISSEVPQNLSASRPQDRQFILSSKKLLLSDSGFYLCAWGTGVSEKLFFGSGTQLSVL.

The genes are TRBV7-2 and TRBJ2-7; D ambiguous. Trimming took 4 bases from V and 4 from J, leaving 11 bases between them. The CDR3 runs to 13 residues. Germline CDR1 SGHTA, CDR2 FQGNSA. CDR3 region: CASSYQRGYEQYF. In DNA, the CDR3 is TGTGCCAGCAGCTACCAACGCGGATACGAGCAGTACTTC.

The chain recombines TRBV6-2 or TRBV6-3 with TRBJ1-1; D is undetermined. Trimming took off 5 bases at V and 3 bases at J, with 7 bases between the two ends. CDR3 length equals 12 residues. CDR1 and CDR2 (germline): MNHEY, SVGEGT. The CDR3 DNA reads TGTGCCAGCAGTGAGACTGACACTGAAGCTTTCTTT. Translation: CASSETDTEAFF.

This chain links TRBV10-3 with TRBJ1-3; D gene ambiguous. Trimming shortened V by 4 bases and J by 0 bases, and 10 bases separated the two germline ends. This CDR3 is built from 15 residues. The germline gives CDR1 ENHRY, CDR2 SYGVKD. The CDR3 DNA is TGTGCCATCAGTGTATCTAGCCACTCTGGAAACACCATATATTTT. Protein: CAISVSSHSGNTIYF.

V usage is TRBV15 and J usage is TRBJ1-3; D unresolved. V dropped 0 bases and J dropped 9 bases, with 9 bases sitting between them. Germline V gives CDR1 LNHNV, CDR2 YYDKDF (reference sequence). This CDR3 has 13 amino acids. Here the CDR3 DNA reads TGTGCCACCAGCAGAGAAGTGGAGTCCACCATATATTTT. This codes for CATSREVESTIYF.

The chain links TRBV11-3 to TRBJ2-1; 9 bases fit TRBD1. Germline CDR1 SGHNT, CDR2 YENEEA. This CDR3 is 15 amino acids long. Trimming cost V 5 bases and J 2 bases; bases outside gene matches: 4. CDR3 DNA: TGTGCCAGCAGCCTGGGGACAGGGACCTACAATGAGCAGTTCTTC. Amino acid sequence: CASSLGTGTYNEQFF.

V gene TRBV28 combines with J gene TRBJ1-1; 9 bases fit TRBD1. The CDR3 has 12 amino acids. Trimming cost V 6 bases and J 7 bases; bases outside gene matches: 3. Per germline, CDR1 MDHEN and CDR2 SYDVKM. The CDR3 DNA reads TGTGCCAGCAGCAGGACAGGGGTTGAAGCTTTCTTT. It yields the protein CASSRTGVEAFF. Based on the CDR3 plus reference TRBV28 and TRBJ1-1, the full variable domain is DVKVTQSSRYLVKRTGEKVFLECVQDMDHENMFWYRQDPGLGLRLIYFSYDVKMKEKGDIPEGYSVSREKKERFSLILESASTNQTSMYLCASSRTGVEAFFGQGTRLTVV.

This clone has a handful of counts. The V gene is TRBV9, the J gene TRBJ1-2; TRBD1 matches at 7 bases. Germline CDR1 is SGDLS and CDR2 is YYNGEE. CDR3 length: 15 amino acids. Trimming at V came to 3 bases and at J to 4 bases, leaving 9 bases not matched to a gene. The CDR3 protein is CASSAPDRASYGYTF. CDR3 sequence (DNA): TGTGCCAGCAGCGCACCCGACAGGGCGAGCTATGGCTACACCTTC.

The chain couples TRBV27 to TRBJ2-1; weak D call: TRBD2 (5 bases). V lost 0 bases, J lost 5 bases, and 14 bases lay in between. The CDR3 extends over 16 amino acids. Germline-derived CDR1 and CDR2 are MNHEY and SMNVEV (reference sequence). The chain's CDR3 is CASSLSARLLHNEQFF. In DNA, the CDR3 is TGTGCCAGCAGTTTATCCGCCCGACTACTCCACAATGAGCAGTTCTTC.

The genes are TRBV7-6 and TRBJ2-2; D may be TRBD1 (6 bases). Germline V gene lookup returns CDR1 SGHVS and CDR2 FNYEAQ. The CDR3 is 15 residues long. The V end lost 5 bases, the J end lost 0 bases, and 10 bases lay between the germline ends. The CDR3 protein is CASSPGQTNTGELFF. CDR3 bases: TGTGCCAGCAGCCCCGGACAGACGAACACCGGGGAGCTGTTTTTT.

This sequence joins TRBV18 and TRBJ1-1, with 7 bases identical to TRBD1. Germline assignment: CDR1 KGHSH and CDR2 LQKENI. V shed 3 bases and J 2 bases; nucleotides not matched to a gene: 3. CDR3 length: 14 amino acids. The CDR3 DNA is TGTGCCAGCTCACCTGGACAGGTAAACACTGAAGCTTTCTTT. It encodes CASSPGQVNTEAFF.

The chain combines TRBV2 with TRBJ2-2, with D maybe TRBD1 (6 bases). Deletions cut 6 bases from V and 5 bases from J, with 16 bases between. The CDR3 has 15 amino acids. CDR1 is SNHLY, CDR2 FYNNEI, per germline. CDR3 bases: TGTGCCAGCAGCCGGGACACCCTGAGTACCGGGGAGCTGTTTTTT. Encoded protein: CASSRDTLSTGELFF.

This sequence joins TRBV10-3 and TRBJ2-2; 10 bases line up with TRBD1. The CDR3 has 15 residues. Looked up from germline, CDR1 is ENHRY and CDR2 is SYGVKD. The junction had 6 bases not matched to a gene; V was cut back by 7 bases and J by 4 bases. This CDR3 is CAIKGQGSTTGELFF. The CDR3 nucleotides read TGTGCCATCAAGGGACAGGGGTCGACCACCGGGGAGCTGTTTTTT.

The genes are TRBV6-6 and TRBJ2-2; TRBD1 agrees at 9 bases. The germline V gene encodes CDR1 MNHNY and CDR2 SVGAGI (reference sequence). J gave up 1 base and V 6 bases, and 6 bases lay outside the gene matches. The CDR3 loop spans 16 amino acids. The CDR3 DNA follows: TGTGCCAGCAGGGAACCGGGACAGGGGAACACCGGGGAGCTGTTTTTT. It yields the protein CASREPGQGNTGELFF.